Within the sample, the clone carrying this T cell receptor beta chain is medium-sized. Its antigen is as yet unknown. The germline CDR1 and CDR2 sequences are SGHTA and FQGNSA. Unmatched junction bases numbered 8, after V lost 1 base and J lost 3 bases. There are 16 residues in the CDR3. The source of the sample is a study of T cell repertoires in cytomegalovirus infection. Study-level information: Both CMV infection and a matching HLA type were indicated by public TCR beta signatures.

TCRdb reprocessed the reads via MiXCR and lists one record per CDR3 protein. The repertoire consists of approximately 76,000 distinct CDR3 sequences, with around 3.4% occurring once and the leading ten covering under 6%. Whole-study results and caveats: Ex vivo responses were dominated by HLA-C-restricted CMV-specific TCR beta clonotypes.

The chain links TRBV7-2 to TRBJ2-7, with 8 bases identical to TRBD1. The clonotype was recovered from a human donor in good health (CMV status not recorded). Some clones in this sample may be carry-over from other donors' samples. The source material was PBMCs. CDR3 nucleotides: TGTGCCAGCAGCTTAGGTGCACAGGGGGTAATCTACGAGCAGTACTTC. Protein: CASSLGAQGVIYEQYF.